The T cell receptor (beta chain) described here comes from a study of T cell repertoires in cytomegalovirus infection. The wider study: Through public TCR beta signatures, both CMV infection and matching HLA type were indicated. Study results and limitations: Cumulative frequency of public TCR beta families picked out carriers of CMV plus the relevant HLA.

Each CDR3 protein gets one entry after TCRdb re-called the reads with MiXCR. The table lists approximately 770,000 distinct CDR3 sequences, roughly 28% of them singletons. The V and J ends lost 0 bases and 8 bases respectively, with 7 bases between them. CDR3 size: 12 residues. Germline CDR1 reads MNHEY; CDR2 reads SVGEGT. This clonotype was found a few times. Its specificity is unknown. The sequence was collected from a human donor in good health (CMV status not recorded). Some clones in this sample may be carry-over from other donors' samples. The chain joins TRBV6-2 or TRBV6-3 to TRBJ1-2; D unclear. The source material was cultured CD8+ T cells from PBMCs, sampled from culture after CMV antigen stimulation. Here the CDR3 reads CASSYSARGYTF. The CDR3 region has the DNA TGTGCCAGCAGTTACTCAGCGCGGGGCTACACCTTC.